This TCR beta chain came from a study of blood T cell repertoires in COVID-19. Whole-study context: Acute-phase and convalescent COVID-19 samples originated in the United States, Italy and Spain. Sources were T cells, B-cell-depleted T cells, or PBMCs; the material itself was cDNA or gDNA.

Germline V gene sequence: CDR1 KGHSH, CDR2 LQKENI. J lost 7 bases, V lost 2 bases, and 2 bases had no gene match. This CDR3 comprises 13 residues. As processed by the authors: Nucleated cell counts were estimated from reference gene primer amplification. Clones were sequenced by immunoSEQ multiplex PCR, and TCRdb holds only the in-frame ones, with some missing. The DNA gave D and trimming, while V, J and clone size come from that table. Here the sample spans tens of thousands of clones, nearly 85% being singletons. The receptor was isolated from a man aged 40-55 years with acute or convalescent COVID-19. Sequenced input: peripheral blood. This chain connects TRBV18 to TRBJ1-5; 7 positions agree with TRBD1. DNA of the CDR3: TGTGCCAGCTCACCAAGCAGGGGGCAGCCCCAGCATTTT. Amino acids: CASSPSRGQPQHF.